Below are 23 T cell receptor beta chains sequenced from a single sample in a study of blood T cell repertoires in COVID-19. This table comes from immunoSEQ multiplex PCR, and its TCRdb copy is limited to in-frame clones, with some not included. The sample has fewer than 350,000 clones; less than 85% are singletons. Sequencing used PBMCs or T cells enriched from blood (not recorded which). All receptors come from a woman aged 25 to 39 who had been exposed to COVID-19.

This clone has a handful of counts. V usage is TRBV28 and J usage is TRBJ1-1, with TRBD1 matching over 9 bases. Per germline, CDR1 MDHEN and CDR2 SYDVKM. The CDR3 has 13 amino acids. With 10 bases clipped from V and 4 bases from J, the junction kept 7 bases outside the gene matches. CDR3: CATDRGLGTEAFF. The CDR3 region has the DNA TGTGCCACCGACAGGGGGTTGGGCACTGAAGCTTTCTTT.

The rearrangement uses TRBV7-2 and TRBJ1-4; TRBD1 matches 7 bases. The CDR3 contains 14 residues. V lost 7 bases and J lost 8; bases outside the gene matches: 10. The germline CDR1 and CDR2 sequences are SGHTA and FQGNSA. CDR3 DNA: TGTGCCAGCACACGCGACAGGGCTGGCGAAAAACTGTTTTTT. It translates to CASTRDRAGEKLFF.

The V call is TRBV9, the J call TRBJ2-1; 8 bases agree with TRBD2. The CDR3 is made up of 16 amino acids. Looked up from germline, CDR1 is SGDLS and CDR2 is YYNGEE. V gave up 4 bases and J gave up 2 bases; unmatched junction bases: 8. CDR3 sequence: CASSPGSGRAYNEQFF. The CDR3 region has the DNA TGTGCCAGCAGCCCCGGGTCCGGGAGGGCCTACAATGAGCAGTTCTTC.

V is TRBV28 and J is TRBJ1-3; weak D call: TRBD1 (5 bases). This CDR3 region has 15 residues. CDR1 and CDR2 (germline): MDHEN, SYDVKM. V was clipped by 3 bases and J by 1 base, with 10 bases between them. The CDR3 DNA sequence: TGTGCCAGCAGTTTGTCAGGGAGGTCTGGAAACACCATATATTTT. The encoded protein is CASSLSGRSGNTIYF.

This sequence joins TRBV5-4 and TRBJ1-5; D not certain. V was shortened by 0 bases and J by 0 bases, with 7 bases between the two germline ends. Per the germline V gene, CDR1 is SGHNT and CDR2 is YYREEE (reference sequence). The length of the CDR3 is 15 residues. The CDR3 is CASSLALDSNQPQHF. Written as DNA, the CDR3 is TGTGCCAGCAGCTTGGCCTTAGATAGCAATCAGCCCCAGCATTTT.

This chain connects TRBV7-6 to TRBJ2-5, with TRBD1 as a possible D gene (7 bases). V shed 1 base and J shed 2 bases, with 11 bases lying between them. The CDR3 spans 15 residues. Germline lookup yields CDR1 SGHVS and CDR2 FNYEAQ. This CDR3 is CASSLGSGGQETQYF. The CDR3 DNA follows: TGTGCCAGCAGCTTAGGTTCAGGGGGGCAAGAGACCCAGTACTTC.

The chain carries TRBV19 and TRBJ1-6; no reliable D call. CDR3 size: 15 residues. CDR1 is LNHDA, CDR2 SQIVND, per germline (reference sequence). Trimming cost V 4 bases and J 7 bases, with 14 bases left between them. CDR3 DNA: TGTGCCAGTAGTACTACCGGGCGAGGGAATTCACCCCTCCACTTT. Its translation: CASSTTGRGNSPLHF.

The J gene is TRBJ2-1, the V gene TRBV2; D remains ambiguous. The V gene's germline CDR1 is SNHLY and CDR2 FYNNEI. V was trimmed by 4 bases and J by 11 bases, leaving 18 bases between them. This CDR3 is built from 14 residues. In DNA, the CDR3 is TGTGCCAGCAGTGCAACCGTAAGCCCCCTCCAGCAGTTCTTC. Protein sequence: CASSATVSPLQQFF.

The chain employs TRBV3-1 (or the pseudogene TRBV3-2) and TRBJ1-2; TRBD1 matches 11 bases. V gave up 5 bases and J gave up 5 bases; unmatched junction bases: 7. The CDR3 is 15 residues long. CDR1 and CDR2 (germline): LGHDT, YNNKEL (reference sequence). The CDR3 bases are TGTGCCAGCAGCTGGGACAGGGGGGGCATATATGGCTACACCTTC. Its protein is CASSWDRGGIYGYTF.

In this sample, this clone turned up a few times. The chain recombines TRBV24-1 with TRBJ2-5, with 8 bases that match TRBD1. CDR1 is KGHDR, CDR2 SFDVKD, per germline. The CDR3 has 16 amino acids. With V trimmed by 4 bases and J by 3 bases, 9 bases remained unmatched. CDR3 residues: CATSEPGTGLKETQYF. For the CDR3, the DNA is TGTGCCACCAGTGAGCCCGGGACAGGCCTAAAAGAGACCCAGTACTTC.

V usage is TRBV5-1 and J usage is TRBJ1-4; D might be TRBD1 (5 bases). Germline loops: CDR1 SGHRS, CDR2 YFSETQ. This CDR3 spans 15 amino acids. The germline V and J ends were trimmed by 0 bases and 8 bases, with 14 bases remaining between them. The CDR3 DNA sequence: TGCGCCAGCAGCTTGGCGTCGGGGGTTGGAGAAAAACTGTTTTTT. It yields the protein CASSLASGVGEKLFF.

The gene calls are TRBV28 and TRBJ1-2; 7 bases are a match to TRBD1. V lost 6 bases, J lost 3 bases, and 10 bases stayed unmatched. The V gene's germline CDR1 is MDHEN and CDR2 SYDVKM. This CDR3 has 15 amino acids. DNA of the CDR3: TGTGCCAGCAGATTACCACAGGGGTTCGACTATGGCTACACCTTC. It is translated as CASRLPQGFDYGYTF.

This sequence joins TRBV9 and TRBJ1-2; TRBD1 is a possible D gene (5 bases). The germline V and J ends were trimmed by 0 bases and 2 bases, with 11 bases remaining between them. This CDR3 region has 15 residues. In germline, CDR1 is SGDLS, CDR2 YYNGEE. CDR3 region: CASSVVEGPNYGYTF. The CDR3 DNA is TGTGCCAGCAGCGTAGTGGAGGGGCCGAACTATGGCTACACCTTC.

This chain links TRBV6-4 with TRBJ1-5, with TRBD1 matching over 7 bases. The CDR3 loop spans 13 amino acids. The V segment lost 4 bases and the J segment 6 bases; nucleotides outside the gene matches: 3. Germline CDR1 and CDR2: MRHNA and SNTAGT. The CDR3 sequence is CASSAQGGQPQHF. The CDR3 region has the DNA TGTGCCAGCAGTGCGCAGGGGGGTCAGCCCCAGCATTTT.

The CDR3 DNA sequence: TGTGCCAGCTCCCCCTTCTCTGGGGGGGGCTCTGGAAACACCATATATTTT. Its translation: CASSPFSGGGSGNTIYF. This chain joins TRBV18 and TRBJ1-3, with D possibly being TRBD1 (5 bases). CDR3 length equals 17 residues. Germline V gene lookup returns CDR1 KGHSH and CDR2 LQKENI. Trimming removed 6 bases from V and 0 bases from J, with 18 bases in between.

The chain combines TRBV19 with TRBJ1-4, with D unclear. Trimming cost V 5 bases and J 3 bases, with 13 bases left between them. The germline CDR1 and CDR2 sequences are LNHDA and SQIVND (reference sequence). This CDR3 spans 15 amino acids. In nucleotides, the CDR3 is TGTGCCAGTAGTCGAGATCCCGGGGCTAATGAAAAACTGTTTTTT. Translation: CASSRDPGANEKLFF.

The rearrangement joins TRBV9 to TRBJ1-5; the D is unclear. V shed 0 bases and J shed 7 bases, with 8 bases lying between them. This CDR3 has 13 amino acids. CDR1 is SGDLS, CDR2 YYNGEE, per germline. CDR3 protein: CASSVDLGQPQHF. In DNA, the CDR3 is TGTGCCAGCAGCGTAGATCTCGGGCAGCCCCAGCATTTT.

The rearrangement uses TRBV10-3 and TRBJ1-3, with a tentative D call TRBD1 (6 bases). Germline values: CDR1 ENHRY, CDR2 SYGVKD. Deletions cut 10 bases from V and 4 bases from J, with 23 bases between. The CDR3 has 16 amino acids. The CDR3 nucleotides are TGTGCCACCCGGGCTGCTGCAGGGGTGGACGGAAACACCATATATTTT. Residues: CATRAAAGVDGNTIYF.

This sequence joins TRBV7-9 and TRBJ2-3; D is unclear. Deletions cut 3 bases from V and 0 bases from J, with 4 bases between. This CDR3 has 13 amino acids. Germline lookup yields CDR1 SEHNR and CDR2 FQNEAQ (reference sequence). CDR3 sequence (DNA): TGTGCCAGCAGCTTTCTTAGCACAGATACGCAGTATTTT. This translates into CASSFLSTDTQYF.

The chain carries TRBV24-1 and TRBJ1-3, with D possibly matching TRBD1 (5 bases). The V end was cut by 7 bases, the J end by 8 bases, with 14 bases between. The germline gives CDR1 KGHDR, CDR2 SFDVKD. The CDR3 has 13 amino acids. The DNA of the CDR3 is TGTGCCACCAGCGTTGCAGGGTCGGACACCATATATTTT. It is translated as CATSVAGSDTIYF.

The chain employs TRBV3-1 (or the pseudogene TRBV3-2) and TRBJ1-6; no reliable D call. Germline V gene sequence: CDR1 LGHDT, CDR2 YNNKEL (reference sequence). The CDR3 runs 15 residues. V was clipped by 4 bases and J by 7 bases, with 14 bases between them. CDR3 in DNA: TGTGCCAGCAGCCCACAACCGAGAGGGAATTCACCCCTCCACTTT. It is translated as CASSPQPRGNSPLHF.

This clone was counted a single time. The V gene is TRBV2, the J gene TRBJ1-3; 7 bases agree with TRBD1. Unmatched junction bases numbered 6, after V lost 6 bases and J lost 4 bases. This CDR3 comprises 14 residues. CDR1 and CDR2 (germline): SNHLY, FYNNEI. CDR3 protein: CASSLPGQGNTIYF. CDR3 DNA sequence: TGTGCCAGCAGCCTACCGGGACAGGGAAACACCATATATTTT.

The CDR3 spells CASSLGGASTEAFF. As DNA, the CDR3 is TGCGCCAGCAGCTTAGGGGGGGCGAGCACTGAAGCTTTCTTT. The gene calls are TRBV5-1 and TRBJ1-1; weak D call: TRBD1 (6 bases). The CDR3 contains 14 residues. The germline V and J ends were trimmed by 2 bases and 4 bases, with 12 bases remaining between them. Germline CDR1 SGHRS, CDR2 YFSETQ.